This T cell receptor beta chain was observed in a study of T-cell reconstitution after alpha-beta-depleted transplantation in children. Unique molecular identifiers were incorporated during preparation of the TCRbeta library. TCRdb passed the PCR reads through MiXCR, listing each CDR3 protein once. Here the sample spans around 240,000 distinct CDR3 sequences, approximately 9.7% being singletons. This clonotype was picked up many times. V was clipped by 8 bases and J by 1 base, with 7 bases between them. This CDR3 is 12 amino acids long. Germline V gene sequence: CDR1 KGHSH, CDR2 LQKENI. The sample consisted of PBMCs from the stem cell graft donor, taken from the stem cell graft. The genes are TRBV18 and TRBJ2-3; D ambiguous. The sequence derives from a human donor who donated a stem cell graft to a child with SCID. Here the CDR3 reads CASSPRTDTQYF. DNA of the CDR3: TGTGCCAGCAGTCCCCGCACAGATACGCAGTATTTT.